Shown below are 4 T cell receptor beta chains from a single sample sequenced in a study of blood T cell repertoires in COVID-19. Data came from immunoSEQ multiplex PCR; TCRdb stores just in-frame clones and leaves some out. Of some 350,000 clones listed, about 87% are singletons. Sequencing was done on a sample of PBMCs or T cells enriched from blood (not recorded which). The receptor source for this set is a man aged 25 to 40 who had recovered from COVID-19.

The chain links TRBV13 to TRBJ2-1; 12 bases are a match to TRBD2. The CDR3 runs 16 residues. CDR1 PRHDT and CDR2 FYEKMQ come from the germline V gene (reference sequence). Unmatched junction bases numbered 6, after V lost 5 bases and J lost 4 bases. The CDR3 is CASSASGGAVYNEQFF. The CDR3 DNA is TGTGCCAGCAGCGCTAGCGGGGGGGCGGTGTACAATGAGCAGTTCTTC.

The chain couples TRBV4-1 to TRBJ1-2; TRBD1 is a possible D gene (5 bases). The germline V gene encodes CDR1 MGHRA and CDR2 YSYEKL. The CDR3 is 13 amino acids. Trimming pared 2 bases from V and 6 bases from J, leaving 10 bases between. The CDR3 region has the DNA TGCGCCAGCAGCCAAACCAGGGAACATGGCTACACCTTC. Protein: CASSQTREHGYTF.

The V and J genes are TRBV29-1 and TRBJ2-3; possibly TRBD2 for D (6 bases). V lost 1 base and J lost 1, with 12 bases in between. This CDR3 has 15 amino acids. CDR1 and CDR2 from the germline V gene are SQVTM and ANQGSEA. CDR3 amino acids: CSVEGFASGTDTQYF. The CDR3 DNA follows: TGCAGCGTTGAAGGCTTCGCTAGCGGCACAGATACGCAGTATTTT.

V gene TRBV18 combines with J gene TRBJ2-7; D might be TRBD2 (5 bases). The CDR3 totals 13 residues. CDR1 KGHSH and CDR2 LQKENI come from the germline V gene. The ends were cut back, 4 bases at V and 12 bases at J, with 19 bases in the middle. CDR3 nucleotides: TGTGCCAGCTCACTGGGAGTGTCTTATGATTTGTACTTC. Translated, it gives CASSLGVSYDLYF. The full variable domain, with the rest looked up from reference TRBV18 and TRBJ2-7, is NAGVMQNPRHLVRRRGQEARLRCSPMKGHSHVYWYRQLPEEGLKFMVYLQKENIIDESGMPKERFSAEFPKEGPSILRIQQVVRGDSAAYFCASSLGVSYDLYFGPGTRLTVT.